This record looks at one T cell receptor (beta chain) sequence and its context. These data are taken from a study of type 1 regulatory T cells. Looking at the study overall: T-allo10 is a Tr1-enriched, alloantigen-specific CD4 T cell product made in vitro.

CDR3 length: 15 residues. Trimming took 3 bases from V and 4 from J; bases not matched to a gene: 5. TCRdb re-analysed the reads in MiXCR, keeping a single row per CDR3 protein. In the table there are 80,000 to 100,000 distinct CDR3 sequences, roughly 31% of which are singletons. This sequence joins TRBV12-3 or TRBV12-4 and TRBJ2-3; 9 nucleotides line up with TRBD2. This TCR came from a human donor in good health. Sample: CD4+ T cells, either the whole sample or a sorted fraction (not recorded which). The CDR3 nucleotides read TGTGCCAGCAGTTTGCGGGAGGGCCCCGCAGATACGCAGTATTTT. It encodes CASSLREGPADTQYF.